What follows are 30 T cell receptor beta chains derived from one specimen sequenced in a study of shared clonotypes between healthy human individuals. Only CD45RO-negative cells positively selected for CCR7 counted as naive CD8 cells, so terminally differentiated effector memory CD45RA+ cells were excluded. Assay used: immunoSEQ multiplex PCR; TCRdb lists only in-frame clones, some missing. This sample has 2 million or so clones; roughly 94% occur once, and the top ten carry 1% to 1.3%. The specimen sequenced was naive CD8+ T cells sorted from blood. The receptors shown here come from a man younger than 30 in good health.

This chain joins TRBV10-1 and TRBJ1-2; 7 bases are a match to TRBD1. CDR3 length: 14 amino acids. The V gene's germline CDR1 is WNHNN and CDR2 SYGVQD (reference sequence). The trim removed 10 bases at V and 2 bases at J, leaving 10 bases unmatched. The CDR3 loop reads CATLDRAPNYGYTF. CDR3 bases: TGCGCCACCCTAGACAGGGCCCCCAACTATGGCTACACCTTC.

The V and J genes are TRBV10-2 and TRBJ2-2, with unresolved D. V was clipped by 6 bases and J by 7 bases, with 9 bases between them. Germline CDR1 is WSHSY and CDR2 is SAAADI. The CDR3 extends over 12 amino acids. CDR3 nucleotide sequence: TGCGCCAGCAGGTGGAGTAACGGGGAGCTGTTTTTT. Encoded protein: CASRWSNGELFF.

The chain recombines TRBV4-1 with TRBJ2-7, with 10 bases matching TRBD2. V gave up 0 bases and J gave up 0 bases; unmatched junction bases: 2. Germline-derived CDR1 and CDR2 are MGHRA and YSYEKL. CDR3 size: 16 residues. CDR3 DNA sequence: TGCGCCAGCAGCCAAGAACTAGCGGGAAGCTCCTACGAGCAGTACTTC. It encodes CASSQELAGSSYEQYF.

The J gene is TRBJ1-1, the V gene TRBV2; TRBD1 agrees at 8 bases. Trimming removed 4 bases from V and 3 bases from J; junction bases left unmatched: 10. From germline, CDR1 is SNHLY and CDR2 FYNNEI. This CDR3 is 16 amino acids long. The CDR3 protein is CASSGGKTGADTEAFF. CDR3 nucleotides: TGTGCCAGCAGTGGGGGGAAGACAGGGGCGGACACTGAAGCTTTCTTT.

This clone came up once. The gene calls are TRBV13 and TRBJ2-1; tentatively, D is TRBD2 (5 bases). The CDR3 is 17 residues long. V was shortened by 1 base and J by 2 bases, with 15 bases between the two germline ends. CDR1 PRHDT and CDR2 FYEKMQ come from the germline V gene (reference sequence). The DNA of the CDR3 is TGTGCCAGCAGCTTAGCTTCCCGGGGTAGGGCCTACAATGAGCAGTTCTTC. This gives the protein CASSLASRGRAYNEQFF.

This clone was picked up a small number of times. The chain combines TRBV2 with TRBJ1-5; no clear D gene. From germline, CDR1 is SNHLY and CDR2 FYNNEI. CDR3 length equals 14 residues. Between the trimmed V and J ends, which lost 8 bases and 6 bases, there was a span of 17 bases. As DNA, the CDR3 is TGTGCCAGCGAGTTGTGGGGAGGAGGTCAGCCCCAGCATTTT. This translates into CASELWGGGQPQHF.

CDR3 in amino acids: CASSDNPGSYNEQFF. Written as DNA, the CDR3 is TGTGCCAGCAGTGACAACCCAGGCTCCTACAATGAGCAGTTCTTC. The chain is built from TRBV6-1 and TRBJ2-1; D is unresolved. CDR3 length equals 15 residues. V lost 3 bases and J 0 bases, leaving 9 bases between the germline ends. Germline CDR1 is MNHNS and CDR2 is SASEGT.

This chain links TRBV13 with TRBJ2-3, with D possibly matching TRBD1 (5 bases). This CDR3 has 18 residues. The germline CDR1 and CDR2 sequences are PRHDT and FYEKMQ (reference sequence). V dropped 5 bases and J dropped 4 bases, with 25 bases sitting between them. The chain's CDR3 is CASSPGGGASWGSDTQYF. Written as DNA, the CDR3 is TGTGCCAGCAGCCCCGGCGGTGGGGCTAGTTGGGGATCAGATACGCAGTATTTT. Using reference TRBV13 and TRBJ2-3 for the parts outside the CDR3, the full variable domain is AAGVIQSPRHLIKEKRETATLKCYPIPRHDTVYWYQQGPGQDPQFLISFYEKMQSDKGSIPDRFSAQQFSDYHSELNMSSLELGDSALYFCASSPGGGASWGSDTQYFGPGTRLTVL.

The CDR3: CASSFSRSSYNEQFF. CDR3 DNA sequence: TGTGCCAGCAGTTTTTCCAGAAGCTCCTACAATGAGCAGTTCTTC. This chain connects TRBV27 to TRBJ2-1; D ambiguous. CDR1 and CDR2 from the germline V gene are MNHEY and SMNVEV (reference sequence). The CDR3 totals 15 residues. Trimming removed 3 bases from V and 0 bases from J, with 9 bases in between.

The J gene is TRBJ2-7, the V gene TRBV7-9, with 9 bases fitting TRBD1. In germline, CDR1 is SEHNR, CDR2 FQNEAQ (reference sequence). The V gene end was trimmed by 5 bases and the J gene end by 0 bases; junction bases not matched to a gene: 8. The CDR3 is made up of 16 amino acids. The CDR3 DNA reads TGTGCCAGCAGCCTGGCCGGGACAGGGTACTCCTACGAGCAGTACTTC. Translating it yields CASSLAGTGYSYEQYF. The full variable domain, with the rest looked up from reference TRBV7-9 and TRBJ2-7, is DTGVSQNPRHKITKRGQNVTFRCDPISEHNRLYWYRQTLGQGPEFLTYFQNEAQLEKSRLLSDRFSAERPKGSFSTLEIQRTEQGDSAMYLCASSLAGTGYSYEQYFGPGTRLTVT.

The chain is built from TRBV7-8 and TRBJ2-2; D gene unclear. This CDR3 spans 18 amino acids. With 3 bases removed from V and 2 bases from J, the gap between germline ends came to 19 bases. Per the germline V gene, CDR1 is SGHVS and CDR2 is FQNEAQ. CDR3 coding DNA: TGTGCCAGCAGCTTGTTTTTAATCAACAGCGTAAACACCGGGGAGCTGTTTTTT. The encoded protein is CASSLFLINSVNTGELFF.

The CDR3 region is CASSYPGQGIETQYF. CDR3 DNA: TGCGCCAGCAGCTACCCGGGACAGGGAATAGAGACCCAGTACTTC. The chain links TRBV4-1 to TRBJ2-5; the match to TRBD1 covers 9 bases. With V trimmed by 5 bases and J by 4 bases, 8 bases remained unmatched. This CDR3 is built from 15 residues. The germline V gene has CDR1 MGHRA and CDR2 YSYEKL.

CDR3 DNA sequence: TGCGCCAGCAGCCCCGGACTAGCGGGGGCCATACCGATACAAGAGACCCAGTACTTC. Encoded protein: CASSPGLAGAIPIQETQYF. This chain links TRBV5-1 with TRBJ2-5, with 13 bases matching TRBD2. The ends lost 4 bases at V and 2 bases at J; junction bases unmatched: 14. Germline V lookup: CDR1 SGHRS, CDR2 YFSETQ. The CDR3 consists of 19 residues.

The V and J genes are TRBV5-4 and TRBJ2-5; TRBD2 aligns across 9 bases. V lost 1 base, J lost 5 bases, and 9 bases stayed unmatched. The CDR3 is 16 residues long. Germline CDR1 is SGHNT and CDR2 is YYREEE (reference sequence). The chain's CDR3 is CASSLYGLAGRETQYF. The CDR3 coding sequence is TGTGCCAGCAGCTTGTACGGGCTAGCGGGGCGGGAGACCCAGTACTTC.

This rearrangement joins TRBV11-2 to TRBJ2-2; D unclear. This CDR3 spans 17 amino acids. Germline values: CDR1 SGHAT, CDR2 FQNNGV. Between the trimmed V and J ends, which lost 1 base and 2 bases, there was a span of 14 bases. The CDR3 DNA is TGTGCCAGCAGCTTAGTGGTTGGGTTCGGAAACACCGGGGAGCTGTTTTTT. It translates to CASSLVVGFGNTGELFF.

This clone has only one observation. The identical CDR3 is also encoded by other nucleotide sequences in the sample. The chain uses TRBV6-5 and TRBJ2-7; D might be TRBD2 (6 bases). The germline V gene has CDR1 MNHEY and CDR2 SVGAGI. The CDR3 is made up of 13 amino acids. Trimming left V 0 bases short and J 7 bases short, with 10 bases between. The CDR3 here is CASSYSLAGEQYF. The CDR3 region has the DNA TGTGCCAGCAGTTACTCACTAGCCGGAGAGCAGTACTTC.

This clone was recorded only once. V is TRBV30 and J is TRBJ2-7; D not resolved. Germline lookup yields CDR1 GTSNPN and CDR2 SVGIG (reference sequence). V was trimmed by 2 bases and J by 0 bases, leaving 8 bases between them. There are 13 residues in the CDR3. The CDR3 protein is CAWSLESSYEQYF. The CDR3 DNA sequence: TGTGCCTGGAGTTTAGAGAGCTCCTACGAGCAGTACTTC.

This chain uses TRBV6-5 with TRBJ1-2; weak D call: TRBD1 (5 bases). Looked up from germline, CDR1 is MNHEY and CDR2 is SVGAGI. Trimming removed 0 bases from V and 2 bases from J, with 10 bases in between. The CDR3 is made up of 15 amino acids. The CDR3 bases are TGTGCCAGCAGTTACTCGCCAGGGCTGAACTATGGCTACACCTTC. Translating it yields CASSYSPGLNYGYTF.

The rearrangement joins TRBV11-2 to TRBJ2-1; the D gene could be TRBD1 or TRBD2 (5 bases each). Germline V CDR1 and CDR2: SGHAT, FQNNGV. V lost 0 bases to trimming and J lost 16 bases, with 10 bases between them. The CDR3 sequence is 11 residues long. Here the CDR3 DNA reads TGTGCCAGCAGCTTAGAGGGGACGTCATTCTTC. Residues: CASSLEGTSFF.

This clone appeared once. V is TRBV6-5 and J is TRBJ1-5, with 11 bases aligning to TRBD1. The V segment lost 6 bases and the J segment 5 bases; nucleotides outside the gene matches: 6. Looked up from germline, CDR1 is MNHEY and CDR2 is SVGAGI. The CDR3 contains 15 residues. CDR3 nucleotides: TGTGCCAGCAGGCGGGACAGGGGGAGAGATCAGCCCCAGCATTTT. Translated: CASRRDRGRDQPQHF.

The chain combines TRBV2 with TRBJ2-2, with 7 bases lining up with TRBD1. The CDR3 spans 15 residues. V gave up 4 bases and J gave up 3 bases; unmatched junction bases: 5. Germline V gives CDR1 SNHLY, CDR2 FYNNEI. The CDR3 spells CASSGSGQDTGELFF. The CDR3 DNA follows: TGTGCCAGCAGTGGGAGCGGACAGGACACCGGGGAGCTGTTTTTT.

The CDR3 spells CASSVGQVGEQYF. CDR3 DNA sequence: TGTGCCAGCAGCGTAGGGCAGGTGGGGGAGCAGTACTTC. The chain employs TRBV9 and TRBJ2-7, with unresolved D. V was trimmed by 0 bases and J by 7 bases, leaving 11 bases between them. Germline V gene lookup returns CDR1 SGDLS and CDR2 YYNGEE. The CDR3 covers 13 residues.

The chain has TRBV4-3 and TRBJ2-7; D is ambiguous. The germline CDR1 and CDR2 sequences are LGHNA and YSLEER. V was pared by 3 bases and J by 1 base, with 13 bases between. CDR3 length: 15 amino acids. The CDR3 coding sequence is TGCGCCAGCAGCCAGTATAGGGCAGATTCCTACGAGCAGTACTTC. It yields the protein CASSQYRADSYEQYF.

V and J are TRBV7-8 and TRBJ2-7; 11 bases align to TRBD2. This CDR3 has 16 residues. V trimming: 5 bases; J trimming: 1 base; junction bases outside the gene matches: 7. Germline CDR1 and CDR2: SGHVS and FQNEAQ. CDR3 DNA: TGTGCCAGCAGCAGTGAAATAGCGGGGGGGTCCTACGAGCAGTACTTC. It encodes CASSSEIAGGSYEQYF.

The rearrangement uses TRBV9 and TRBJ2-1; 9 bases fit TRBD2. J gave up 5 bases and V 0 bases, and 3 bases lay outside the gene matches. The CDR3 is 15 amino acids. CDR1 SGDLS and CDR2 YYNGEE come from the germline V gene. The CDR3 spells CASSVVAGENNEQFF. The DNA for the CDR3 is TGTGCCAGCAGCGTAGTAGCGGGAGAAAACAATGAGCAGTTCTTC.

The V and J genes are TRBV27 and TRBJ1-5; D gene ambiguous. In germline, CDR1 is MNHEY, CDR2 SMNVEV (reference sequence). This CDR3 has 15 amino acids. V lost 5 bases, J lost 0 bases, and 11 bases lay in between. The CDR3 bases are TGTGCCAGCAGTCCCTCCCTATATAGCAATCAGCCCCAGCATTTT. It codes for CASSPSLYSNQPQHF.

The rearrangement uses TRBV9 and TRBJ2-5; 9 nucleotides match TRBD2. V shed 5 bases, J shed 5 bases, and the junction held 10 bases outside the gene matches. This CDR3 spans 15 amino acids. Germline loops: CDR1 SGDLS, CDR2 YYNGEE. CDR3 DNA: TGTGCCAGCAGTGACACCGGGACTAGCTGGGAGACCCAGTACTTC. Translating it yields CASSDTGTSWETQYF.

This chain links TRBV27 with TRBJ1-1, with D possibly matching TRBD1 (5 bases). Trimming left V 4 bases short and J 1 base short, with 10 bases between. Per the germline V gene, CDR1 is MNHEY and CDR2 is SMNVEV (reference sequence). The CDR3 has 14 amino acids. CDR3 coding DNA: TGTGCCAGCAGTTCTGGGGCGTCGAACACTGAAGCTTTCTTT. Amino acids: CASSSGASNTEAFF.

The chain is built from TRBV6-5 and TRBJ2-3; no definite D call. In germline, CDR1 is MNHEY, CDR2 SVGAGI. The CDR3 runs to 12 residues. Trimming took 6 bases from V and 3 from J, leaving 7 bases between them. The CDR3 DNA follows: TGTGCCAGCAGACGGAGTACAGATACGCAGTATTTT. This codes for CASRRSTDTQYF.

The chain uses TRBV5-6 and TRBJ1-2; D not resolved. The germline V and J ends were trimmed by 0 bases and 4 bases, with 10 bases remaining between them. This CDR3 has 14 residues. From germline, CDR1 is SGHDT and CDR2 YYEEEE. CDR3 amino acids: CASSLVFDPYGYTF. The DNA for the CDR3 is TGTGCCAGCAGCTTGGTATTCGACCCCTATGGCTACACCTTC.